This T cell receptor (beta chain) is drawn from a study of persistence of HIV-infected CD4 T cells. Study-level background: Two participants gave one leukapheresis sample; others gave up to roughly 180 mL blood repeatedly. General study results and limits: Within sorted populations, more oligoclonal TCRs accompanied more oligoclonal proviruses. CMV- and Gag-responding cells had lower TCRbeta richness than CD3/CD28-responding cells.

V dropped 4 bases and J dropped 2; count of bases not matched to a gene: 4. There are 15 residues in the CDR3. From germline, CDR1 is SGHTS and CDR2 YDEGEE. Comments on this clone: Its antigen is undetermined.

This was the immunoSEQ version 4 assay in survey mode. Template was genomic DNA at 8 to 10 ng/uL, with up to roughly 1 ug used per sample. Only in-frame clones appear in the TCRdb table, and some are missing; sequencing was by immunoSEQ multiplex PCR. The sample holds tens of thousands of clones; roughly 87% are singletons and the top ten take 5% to 7%. The stimulus was lysate of CMV-infected fibroblasts, about 10 ug/mL. CD40L-negative CD69-negative CD45RO-high memory CD4+ T cells were sorted as populations depleted of antigen-responding cells. The sequence was collected from an adult woman with HIV who was CMV-seropositive. The sequencing used CD4+ T cells sorted from PBMCs after roughly 17-hour stimulation, collected from a patient who received antiretroviral therapy. The rearrangement uses TRBV5-8 and TRBJ2-3; TRBD1 matches at 10 bases. The CDR3 DNA sequence: TGTGCCAGCAGCCCGGGACAGGGGATCACAGATACGCAGTATTTT. It is translated as CASSPGQGITDTQYF.